The T cell receptor (beta chain) described here comes from a study of regulatory T cells in long-lasting Graves disease. Study-wide results and caveats: Newly diagnosed patients had higher TCR diversity than persistent Graves' patients did.

The V gene's germline CDR1 is MDHEN and CDR2 SYDVKM. The CDR3 has 15 amino acids. V lost 6 bases and J 7 bases, leaving 16 bases between the germline ends. With regard to this clonotype: As yet, its antigen is unknown.

Construction of the TCR beta libraries employed iRepertoire HTBI primers in conjunction with Arm-PCR of CDR3 regions. Original data processing: Spanning all samples, the identified segments comprised roughly 66 TRBV and approximately 13 TRBJ. From the multiplex PCR reads, TCRdb called clonotypes with MiXCR, one entry per CDR3 protein. The V and J calls were not made by the authors but by TCRdb's processing. The sample lists about 350,000 distinct CDR3 sequences, under 20% occurring once. Specified time point: newly diagnosed GD, antithyroid drugs for less than 3 months. Construction of the TCR library relied on RNA isolated from PBMCs. The same data also contributed to another study, on T cells in Graves' hyperthyroidism and ophthalmopathy. From that second work: The model predicted ophthalmopathy a median roughly 6.5 months before onset.

The chain is built from TRBV28 and TRBJ1-6; no firm D call. The starting material was peripheral blood mononuclear cells (PBMCs), obtained at new diagnosis, from a patient treated with antithyroid drugs. This clonotype was obtained from a woman younger than 35 with Graves disease. The CDR3 coding sequence is TGTGCCAGCAGAAAGGAAGGGTTGGGGAATTCACCCCTCCACTTT. Translated: CASRKEGLGNSPLHF.